Listed below are T cell receptor beta chains from one sample, sequenced in a study of blood T cell repertoires in COVID-19. Sequenced by immunoSEQ multiplex PCR; TCRdb stores in-frame clones only, minus some. This table has 90,000 to 120,000 clones, 88% appearing once. The specimen was peripheral blood. The source of these receptors is a human donor in a cohort sampled during active COVID-19. Both conserved end residues are part of each CDR3. The D gene is left open where the match is weak. Rows give clone size only sometimes, using once, few, many, or a class for an expanded clone.

clone size | D gene | J gene | V gene | CDR3 protein | CDR3 DNA
. | . | TRBJ2-7 | TRBV7-6 | CASSPQSGGLNSYEQYF | TGTGCCAGCAGCCCCCAATCGGGCGGGCTGAACTCCTACGAGCAGTACTTC
. | TRBD2 | TRBJ2-5 | TRBV11-2 | CASSARTSGQETQYF | TGTGCCAGCAGCGCGCGGACTAGCGGACAAGAGACCCAGTACTTC
. | TRBD2 | TRBJ2-1 | TRBV6-5 | CASRTGGSYNEQFF | TGTGCCAGCAGGACCGGGGGGTCCTACAATGAGCAGTTCTTC
. | TRBD2 | TRBJ2-7 | TRBV27 | CASSALAGGLSEQYF | TGTGCCAGCAGTGCACTAGCGGGGGGGCTAAGCGAGCAGTACTTC
. | . | TRBJ1-4 | TRBV30 | CAWSGGLYNEKLFF | TGTGCCTGGAGTGGGGGCCTTTATAATGAAAAACTGTTTTTT
. | . | TRBJ2-7 | TRBV11-2 | CASSFERGQGHEQYF | TGTGCCAGCAGCTTCGAAAGGGGACAAGGGCACGAGCAGTACTTC
. | . | TRBJ1-6 | TRBV27 | CASKRQYNSPLHF | TGTGCCAGCAAGAGGCAATATAATTCACCCCTCCACTTT
. | . | TRBJ1-5 | TRBV6-1 | CASSEDRDGNQPQHF | TGTGCCAGCAGTGAAGACAGGGATGGTAATCAGCCCCAGCATTTT
. | TRBD1 | TRBJ2-5 | TRBV12-3/TRBV12-4 | CASSTGDQETQYF | TGTGCCAGCAGTACAGGGGACCAAGAGACCCAGTACTTC
once | . | TRBJ1-1 | TRBV28 | CASTSYTEAFF | TGTGCCAGCACTAGTTACACTGAAGCTTTCTTT
. | TRBD1 | TRBJ2-2 | TRBV29-1 | CSVHGGQGGPGELFF | TGCAGCGTCCACGGGGGACAGGGAGGTCCCGGGGAGCTGTTTTTT
. | TRBD2 | TRBJ2-1 | TRBV9 | CASSVGLLAGGRKVRDEQFF | TGTGCCAGCAGCGTAGGATTACTAGCGGGAGGCAGAAAGGTTAGGGATGAGCAGTTCTTC
. | . | TRBJ2-1 | TRBV19 | CASSAGPAAYNEQFF | TGTGCCAGTAGTGCGGGCCCCGCCGCCTACAATGAGCAGTTCTTC
. | . | TRBJ2-7 | TRBV6-5 | CASSPGQPEQYF | TGTGCCAGCAGCCCAGGACAGCCTGAGCAGTACTTC
. | . | TRBJ1-5 | TRBV5-8 | CASSLAAGNQPQHF | TGTGCCAGCAGCTTGGCCGCGGGCAATCAGCCCCAGCATTTT
few | . | TRBJ1-5 | TRBV4-1 | CASSQGHPTNQPQHF | TGCGCCAGCAGCCAGGGACACCCTACCAATCAGCCCCAGCATTTT
. | TRBD2 | TRBJ2-5 | TRBV6-5 | CASSFSPTSGLETQYF | TGTGCCAGCAGTTTCTCCCCGACTAGCGGCTTAGAGACCCAGTACTTC
. | . | TRBJ2-7 | TRBV7-6 | CASSLAEGWSYEQYF | TGTGCCAGCAGCTTAGCGGAGGGGTGGTCCTACGAGCAGTACTTC
. | TRBD1 | TRBJ2-5 | TRBV6-1 | CASSKQQGVETQYF | TGTGCCAGCAGCAAACAACAGGGGGTTGAGACCCAGTACTTC
. | TRBD1 | TRBJ1-2 | TRBV5-4 | CASSPDRGVLYGYTF | TGTGCCAGCAGCCCGGACAGGGGCGTACTCTATGGCTACACCTTC
. | . | TRBJ1-3 | TRBV5-1 | CASSLVGGPSGNTIYF | TGCGCCAGCAGCTTGGTAGGGGGACCCTCTGGAAACACCATATATTTT
. | TRBD2 | TRBJ2-3 | TRBV3-1/TRBV3-2 | CASSRGLAGGPGDTQYF | TGTGCCAGCAGCCGTGGACTAGCGGGGGGGCCAGGGGATACGCAGTATTTT
. | . | TRBJ1-4 | TRBV6-6 | CASSYSARSNEKLFF | TGTGCCAGCAGTTACTCGGCACGATCTAATGAAAAACTGTTTTTT
. | TRBD1 | TRBJ1-4 | TRBV7-2 | CASSRDRANEKLFF | TGTGCCAGCAGCCGGGACAGGGCTAATGAAAAACTGTTTTTT
. | . | TRBJ2-3 | TRBV7-3 | CASSSHPADRDTQYF | TGTGCCAGCAGCTCCCACCCCGCCGATCGGGATACGCAGTATTTT
. | TRBD2 | TRBJ2-3 | TRBV29-1 | CSVGGLAGVRTDTQYF | TGCAGCGTTGGGGGACTAGCGGGCGTTCGCACAGATACGCAGTATTTT
. | TRBD1 | TRBJ2-7 | TRBV6-5 | CASSYSTGGSYEQYF | TGTGCCAGCAGTTACTCTACAGGGGGCTCCTACGAGCAGTACTTC
once | . | TRBJ2-5 | TRBV2 | CASGDTAGAQYF | TGTGCCAGCGGGGATACGGCAGGGGCCCAGTACTTC
. | . | TRBJ2-7 | TRBV5-4 | CASSSRDSAYEQYF | TGTGCCAGCAGCTCCCGGGACTCCGCTTACGAGCAGTACTTC
. | TRBD2 | TRBJ2-7 | TRBV6-5 | CASSNSGSSDEQYF | TGTGCCAGCAGTAACAGCGGGAGCAGCGACGAGCAGTACTTC
. | TRBD1 | TRBJ1-6 | TRBV7-3 | CASSPGQGNSPLHF | TGTGCCAGCAGCCCGGGACAGGGAAATTCACCCCTCCACTTT
. | . | TRBJ2-2 | TRBV18 | CASSPGQDGELFF | TGTGCCAGCTCACCAGGCCAGGACGGGGAGCTGTTTTTT
. | TRBD1 | TRBJ1-2 | TRBV6-5 | CASRPSGGYGYTF | TGTGCCAGCAGACCCTCAGGGGGCTATGGCTACACCTTC
once | TRBD1 | TRBJ2-5 | TRBV6-5 | CASRTDRGRKTQYF | TGTGCCAGCAGAACGGACAGGGGGCGTAAGACCCAGTACTTC
. | TRBD2 | TRBJ2-1 | TRBV2 | CASRGLAGAYNEQFF | TGTGCCAGCAGGGGGCTAGCGGGAGCCTACAATGAGCAGTTCTTC
. | TRBD1 | TRBJ2-7 | TRBV6-1 | CASSEDRSPHEQYF | TGTGCCAGCAGTGAGGACAGGTCCCCTCACGAGCAGTACTTC
. | . | TRBJ1-6 | TRBV11-2 | CASTPRDPGILNSPLHF | TGTGCCAGCACCCCTCGTGATCCAGGAATTTTAAATTCACCCCTCCACTTT
. | TRBD1 | TRBJ2-5 | TRBV5-1 | CASSLNPGGHETQYF | TGCGCCAGCAGCTTGAATCCAGGGGGCCATGAGACCCAGTACTTC
. | TRBD2 | TRBJ2-1 | TRBV19 | CASSISGSGGYNEQFF | TGTGCCAGTAGTATAAGTGGCAGCGGGGGTTACAATGAGCAGTTCTTC
. | . | TRBJ1-2 | TRBV27 | CASSFVQGYGYTF | TGTGCCAGCAGTTTTGTACAGGGCTATGGCTACACCTTC
. | . | TRBJ2-1 | TRBV7-9 | CASSWGVVGGEQFF | TGTGCCAGCAGCTGGGGAGTCGTGGGGGGTGAGCAGTTCTTC
. | TRBD1 | TRBJ1-5 | TRBV10-2 | CASTFGGGTGDNQPQHF | TGCGCCAGCACCTTTGGGGGGGGGACAGGGGACAATCAGCCCCAGCATTTT
. | . | TRBJ2-7 | TRBV5-5 | CASSLAGLPYF | TGTGCCAGCAGCTTGGCCGGACTTCCGTACTTC
. | . | TRBJ1-2 | TRBV2 | CASSDRGGGDNYGYTF | TGTGCCAGCAGTGATCGAGGTGGAGGGGACAACTATGGCTACACCTTC
few | TRBD2 | TRBJ2-7 | TRBV2 | CASSESPLAGGLYEQYF | TGTGCCAGCAGTGAATCCCCCCTAGCGGGGGGGCTCTACGAGCAGTACTTC
. | TRBD1 | TRBJ1-1 | TRBV7-9 | CASSLLTGTLTEAFF | TGTGCCAGCAGCTTACTGACAGGGACGTTAACTGAAGCTTTCTTT
. | TRBD1 | TRBJ1-2 | TRBV28 | CASTLGQANYGYTF | TGTGCCAGCACATTAGGACAGGCTAACTATGGCTACACCTTC
. | TRBD2 | TRBJ2-5 | TRBV7-9 | CASSLVPVVAGELYF | TGTGCCAGCAGCTTAGTCCCCGTGGTAGCGGGGGAGTTGTACTTC